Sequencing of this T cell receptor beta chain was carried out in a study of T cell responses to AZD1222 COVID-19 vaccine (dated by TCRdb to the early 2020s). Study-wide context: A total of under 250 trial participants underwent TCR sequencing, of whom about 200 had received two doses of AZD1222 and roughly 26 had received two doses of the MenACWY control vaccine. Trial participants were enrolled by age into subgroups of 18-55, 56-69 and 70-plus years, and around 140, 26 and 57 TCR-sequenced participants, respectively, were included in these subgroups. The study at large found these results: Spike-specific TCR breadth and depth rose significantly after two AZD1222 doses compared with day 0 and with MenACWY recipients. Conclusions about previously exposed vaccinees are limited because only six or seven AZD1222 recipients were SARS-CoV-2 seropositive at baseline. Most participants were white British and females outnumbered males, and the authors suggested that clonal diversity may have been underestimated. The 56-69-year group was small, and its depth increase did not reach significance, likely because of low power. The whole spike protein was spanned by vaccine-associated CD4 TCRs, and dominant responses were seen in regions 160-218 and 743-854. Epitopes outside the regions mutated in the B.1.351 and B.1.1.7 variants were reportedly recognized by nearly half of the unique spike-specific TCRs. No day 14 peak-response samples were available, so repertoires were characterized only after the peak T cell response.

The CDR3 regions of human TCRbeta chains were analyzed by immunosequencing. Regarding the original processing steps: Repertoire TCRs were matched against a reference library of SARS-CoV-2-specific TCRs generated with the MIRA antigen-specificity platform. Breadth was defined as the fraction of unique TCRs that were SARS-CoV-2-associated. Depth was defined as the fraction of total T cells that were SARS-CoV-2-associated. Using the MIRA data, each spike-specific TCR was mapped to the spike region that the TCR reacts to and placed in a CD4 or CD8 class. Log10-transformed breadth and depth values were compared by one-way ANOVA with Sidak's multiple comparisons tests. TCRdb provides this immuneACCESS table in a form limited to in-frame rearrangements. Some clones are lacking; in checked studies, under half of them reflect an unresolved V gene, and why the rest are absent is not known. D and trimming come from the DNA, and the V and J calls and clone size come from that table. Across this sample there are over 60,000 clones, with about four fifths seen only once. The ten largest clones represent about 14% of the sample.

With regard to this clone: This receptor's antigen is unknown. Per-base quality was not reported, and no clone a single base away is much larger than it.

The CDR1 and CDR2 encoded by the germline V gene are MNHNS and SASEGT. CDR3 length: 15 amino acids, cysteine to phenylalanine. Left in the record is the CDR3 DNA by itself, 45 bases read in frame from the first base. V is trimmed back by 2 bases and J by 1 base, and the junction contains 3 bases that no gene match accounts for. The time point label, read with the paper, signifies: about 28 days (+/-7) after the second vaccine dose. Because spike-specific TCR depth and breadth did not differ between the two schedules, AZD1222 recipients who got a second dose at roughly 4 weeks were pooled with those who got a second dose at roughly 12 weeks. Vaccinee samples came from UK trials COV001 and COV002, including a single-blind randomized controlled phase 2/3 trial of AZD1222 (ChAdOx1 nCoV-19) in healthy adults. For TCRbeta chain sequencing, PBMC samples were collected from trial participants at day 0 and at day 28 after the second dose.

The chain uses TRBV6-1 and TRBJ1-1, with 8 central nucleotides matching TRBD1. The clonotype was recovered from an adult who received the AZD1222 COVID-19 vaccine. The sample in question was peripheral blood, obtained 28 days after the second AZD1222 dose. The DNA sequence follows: TGTGCCAGCAGTGAATCTACAGGGGGGAACACTGAAGCTTTCTTT. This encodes CASSESTGGNTEAFF.